This T cell receptor (beta chain) appears in the sequencing data of a study of blood T cell repertoires in COVID-19. Study as a whole: Samples taken during acute and convalescent COVID-19 were collected in the United States, Italy and Spain.

Only one count was recorded for this clone. Per the original methods: Cell counts per sample came from amplifying reference gene primers. Produced via immunoSEQ multiplex PCR; TCRdb's table is partial and in-frame only. D and trimming were read from the DNA, whereas the V and J calls and clone size are those reported in that table. There are approximately 250,000 clones in the sample; just over 85% occur only once, and about 2.2% lies in the top ten. The CDR3 extends over 17 amino acids. V gave up 4 bases and J gave up 5 bases; unmatched junction bases: 11. CDR1 is SGHTS and CDR2 is YDEGEE in the germline V gene.

This receptor was taken from a man aged 25 to 45 who had recovered from COVID-19. Input material: peripheral blood. The chain links TRBV5-8 to TRBJ2-3; 12 nucleotides match TRBD2. DNA for the CDR3: TGTGCCAGCAGCCTTGGAGGACTAGCGGGGATGGGAGATACGCAGTATTTT. Translating it yields CASSLGGLAGMGDTQYF.